This TCR beta chain was captured by sequencing in a study of T cell responses to AZD1222 COVID-19 vaccine listed by TCRdb under 2021. About the investigation overall: AZD1222 recipients given second doses at about 4 weeks or at about 12 weeks were pooled, since spike-specific TCR depth and breadth were not found to differ between the two schedules. Enrollment into the trials was organized by age into subgroups of 18-55, 56-69 and 70-plus years, and those subgroups contained around 150, 28 and 57 TCR-sequenced participants, respectively. TCR sequencing covered approximately 230 trial participants: 200 to 210 given two doses of AZD1222 and 26 given two doses of MenACWY control vaccine. The paper as a whole reports these results and caveats: No day 14 peak-response samples were available, so repertoires were characterized only after the peak T cell response. Conclusions about previously exposed vaccinees are limited, since just a handful of AZD1222 recipients were seropositive for SARS-CoV-2 at baseline. Participants were mostly white British and included more females than males, and it was suggested by the authors that clonal diversity may have been underestimated. The whole spike protein was spanned by vaccine-associated CD4 TCRs, and dominant responses were seen in regions 160-218 and 743-854. The 56-69-year group was small, and its depth increase did not reach significance, likely because of low power. A significant rise in spike-specific TCR breadth and depth was observed after two AZD1222 doses relative to day 0 and relative to MenACWY recipients. Reportedly, close to half of the unique spike-specific TCRs recognized epitopes lying outside the regions that are mutated in the B.1.351 and B.1.1.7 variants.

The sample's time point label is to be understood as: baseline before first vaccination. The vaccinee samples were drawn from two UK trials, COV001 and COV002, one of which was a single-blind randomized controlled phase 2/3 trial testing AZD1222 (ChAdOx1 nCoV-19) in healthy adults. For TCRbeta chain sequencing, PBMC samples from trial participants were taken at day 0 and at day 28 after the second dose. In the case of this clone: Its antigen is still unknown. Qualities for individual bases were not recorded, and no much larger clone is one base off.

The CDR3 regions of human TCRbeta chains were analyzed by immunosequencing. Per the original workflow: TCRs in the repertoires were matched against a reference library of SARS-CoV-2-specific TCRs that had been generated with the MIRA antigen-specificity platform. Breadth was defined as the fraction of unique TCRs that were SARS-CoV-2-associated. Depth was defined as the fraction of total T cells that were SARS-CoV-2-associated. Using the MIRA data, each spike-specific TCR was mapped to the spike region that the TCR reacts to and placed in a CD4 or CD8 class. Log10-transformed breadth and depth values were compared by one-way ANOVA with Sidak's multiple comparisons tests. The immuneACCESS repertoire file appears here via TCRdb, limited to in-frame rearrangements. These files lack a portion of the clones; in checked studies, under half of the deficit traces to unresolved V genes, and the cause of the others is not known. D and trimming come from the DNA, and the V and J calls and clone size come from that table. The sample yields about 140,000 clones; roughly 90% were counted once. The ten largest clones represent more than 5.5% of the sample.

Relative to germline, V is 0 bases shorter and J is 2 bases shorter, with 12 bases between their ends. Inclusive of the bounding cysteine and phenylalanine, the CDR3 is 15 residues long. This entry keeps only the CDR3 DNA: 45 bases, framed from base 1. The germline V gene yields SGDLS for CDR1 and YYNGEE for CDR2. The chain is encoded by TRBV9 joined to TRBJ2-7, with TRBD1 perhaps the D gene, on 6 matching bases. This TCR derives from an adult in good health. The sequences come from peripheral blood, collected on day 0 of AZD1222 vaccination. The CDR3 amino acid sequence is: CASSVAGEATYEQYF. DNA sequence: TGTGCCAGCAGCGTAGCAGGGGAAGCAACCTACGAGCAGTACTTC.